These 31 T cell receptor beta chains share one sample of origin, sequenced in a study of blood T cell repertoires in COVID-19. Sequencing used immunoSEQ multiplex PCR; TCRdb keeps in-frame clones, though not all of them. The sample carries 110,000 or so clones, more than 80% recorded once. Sequenced input: peripheral blood. The receptors derive from a woman in her forties or fifties with acute or convalescent COVID-19.

The rearrangement links TRBV6-5 to TRBJ1-1; D is undetermined. The CDR3 is made up of 14 amino acids. Germline V gene lookup returns CDR1 MNHEY and CDR2 SVGAGI. With 4 bases removed from V and 0 bases from J, the gap between germline ends came to 9 bases. DNA of the CDR3: TGTGCCAGCAGTTCAGGTTCCTTGAACACTGAAGCTTTCTTT. Protein sequence: CASSSGSLNTEAFF.

The V call is TRBV19, the J call TRBJ1-1, with a weak D call TRBD1 (5 bases). The CDR3 length is 13 residues. The V gene's germline CDR1 is LNHDA and CDR2 SQIVND (reference sequence). V was shortened by 6 bases and J by 5 bases, with 13 bases between the two germline ends. The CDR3 DNA is TGTGCCAGTAGGGAAGTAGGGGAAACTGAAGCTTTCTTT. Its translation is CASREVGETEAFF.

This clone was counted a single time. This chain links TRBV6-1 with TRBJ2-7; 7 nucleotides line up with TRBD1. The CDR3 is 17 residues long. After removal of 1 base from V and 0 bases from J, the junction contained 9 bases not matched to a gene. The V gene's germline CDR1 is MNHNS and CDR2 SASEGT. CDR3 DNA sequence: TGTGCCAGCAGTGAAGACCTTTGGACAGGCAGCTCCTACGAGCAGTACTTC. As protein: CASSEDLWTGSSYEQYF.

The rearrangement uses TRBV5-4 and TRBJ1-1; D might be TRBD1 (6 bases). This CDR3 spans 13 amino acids. Germline CDR1 SGHNT, CDR2 YYREEE (reference sequence). The V and J ends lost 7 bases and 1 base respectively, with 11 bases between them. CDR3 nucleotide sequence: TGTGCCAGCTCACGGACAGCGAACACTGAAGCTTTCTTT. Protein: CASSRTANTEAFF.

J is TRBJ1-5 and V is TRBV6-5, with D uncertain. Germline V CDR1 and CDR2: MNHEY, SVGAGI. V was pared by 6 bases and J by 6 bases, with 12 bases between. The CDR3 extends over 13 amino acids. Here the CDR3 DNA reads TGTGCCAGCAGACAGAGAGGGAGTCAGCCCCAGCATTTT. Translated: CASRQRGSQPQHF.

This chain links TRBV24-1 with TRBJ2-3, with D possibly matching TRBD2 (5 bases). The CDR3 length is 13 residues. V was cut by 9 bases and J by 2 bases, with 11 bases left in between. CDR1 is KGHDR, CDR2 SFDVKD, per germline. For the CDR3, the DNA is TGTGCCACCGGGGAGAGCATCACAGATACGCAGTATTTT. This encodes CATGESITDTQYF.

The genes are TRBV7-9 and TRBJ2-2; 11 bases align to TRBD1. Per the germline V gene, CDR1 is SEHNR and CDR2 is FQNEAQ (reference sequence). The ends lost 5 bases at V and 2 bases at J; junction bases unmatched: 4. The CDR3 sequence is 16 residues long. The CDR3 region is CASSRTGGDNTGELFF. CDR3 DNA sequence: TGTGCCAGCAGCCGGACAGGGGGCGATAACACCGGGGAGCTGTTTTTT.

The chain combines TRBV12-5 with TRBJ2-1, with 8 bases aligning to TRBD2. Per germline, CDR1 LGHNT and CDR2 FRNRAP. This CDR3 is 13 amino acids long. V was pared by 5 bases and J by 8 bases, with 5 bases of the junction left unmatched. The CDR3 sequence is CASGKSGSYEQFF. For the CDR3, the DNA is TGTGCTAGTGGTAAGAGCGGGAGCTATGAGCAGTTCTTC.

This clone has a count of ten or more. This sequence joins TRBV2 and TRBJ2-5, with D possibly being TRBD2 (5 bases). This CDR3 is built from 11 residues. The V end was cut by 6 bases, the J end by 4 bases, with 6 bases between. The germline V gene encodes CDR1 SNHLY and CDR2 FYNNEI. The CDR3, as DNA: TGTGCCAGCAGAGAGGGAGAGACCCAGTACTTC. It specifies CASREGETQYF.

This clone has only one observation. The chain links TRBV10-1 to TRBJ1-1; D unclear. V lost 9 bases and J lost 5, with 16 bases in between. Germline-derived CDR1 and CDR2 are WNHNN and SYGVQD (reference sequence). This CDR3 is 13 amino acids long. Here the CDR3 DNA reads TGCGCCAGTGCACCCGGTGGTTCGACTGAAGCTTTCTTT. It encodes CASAPGGSTEAFF.

The rearrangement links TRBV2 to TRBJ1-2; D is possibly TRBD1 (5 bases). The ends were cut back, 5 bases at V and 1 base at J, with 14 bases in the middle. The V gene's germline CDR1 is SNHLY and CDR2 FYNNEI. The CDR3 runs to 15 residues. CDR3 DNA sequence: TGTGCCAGCAGTTTAGACAGTTTCGGTAACTATGGCTACACCTTC. Translation: CASSLDSFGNYGYTF.

This clone was recorded only once. The V gene is TRBV5-4, the J gene TRBJ2-7, with TRBD1 as a possible D gene (6 bases). Trimming removed 3 bases from V and 3 bases from J, with 22 bases in between. The CDR3 totals 17 residues. CDR1 and CDR2 (germline): SGHNT, YYREEE (reference sequence). DNA of the CDR3: TGTGCCAGCAGCTCAGGTGGAAGGGGGATAGGAAACTACGAGCAGTACTTC. It encodes CASSSGGRGIGNYEQYF.

This clone was seen just once. This chain links TRBV7-8 with TRBJ2-1, with 8 bases fitting TRBD1. CDR1 and CDR2 (germline): SGHVS, FQNEAQ. The junction had 15 bases not matched to a gene; V was cut back by 5 bases and J by 0 bases. There are 19 residues in the CDR3. CDR3 in amino acids: CASSPGGRGRGASYNEQFF. CDR3 DNA sequence: TGTGCCAGCAGCCCAGGGGGCCGAGGTCGCGGGGCCTCCTACAATGAGCAGTTCTTC.

This clone came up once. The chain joins TRBV4-1 to TRBJ2-1, with a possible D match to TRBD1 (8 bases). The CDR3 sequence is 16 residues long. V shed 2 bases and J shed 1 base, with 12 bases lying between them. Germline CDR1 MGHRA, CDR2 YSYEKL. The CDR3 nucleotides read TGCGCCAGCAGCCAAACAGGGGGGGGTTCCTACAATGAGCAGTTCTTC. It encodes CASSQTGGGSYNEQFF.

The chain combines TRBV6-5 with TRBJ1-1; 9 bases align to TRBD1. Germline V lookup: CDR1 MNHEY, CDR2 SVGAGI. The junction had 9 bases not matched to a gene; V was cut back by 10 bases and J by 9 bases. CDR3 length equals 12 residues. CDR3 bases: TGTGCCACCGAAAAAGGGACAGGGAAAGCTTTCTTT. Translating it yields CATEKGTGKAFF.

The chain has TRBV9 and TRBJ1-2, with D tentatively TRBD1 (6 bases). Per the germline V gene, CDR1 is SGDLS and CDR2 is YYNGEE. Trimming took off 0 bases at V and 5 bases at J, with 14 bases between the two ends. The CDR3 loop spans 15 amino acids. The CDR3 region has the DNA TGTGCCAGCAGCGTAGATCCAGGGGCACAGTATGGCTACACCTTC. Translated: CASSVDPGAQYGYTF.

The V gene is TRBV28, the J gene TRBJ2-7; a weak D match, TRBD1 (6 bases). This CDR3 contains 17 residues. Per germline, CDR1 MDHEN and CDR2 SYDVKM. V was cut by 3 bases and J by 3 bases, with 21 bases left in between. The CDR3 DNA reads TGTGCCAGCAGTTTCCGACCAAGGGGGAAGAGTGTCTACGAGCAGTACTTC. This translates into CASSFRPRGKSVYEQYF.

This clone was counted once. The CDR3 loop is CASSLVASNTEAFF. DNA for the CDR3: TGTGCCAGCAGCTTAGTGGCCTCGAACACTGAAGCTTTCTTT. V usage is TRBV5-4 and J usage is TRBJ1-1; D uncertain. The CDR3 contains 14 residues. V lost 2 bases, J lost 1 base, and 9 bases lay in between. Per germline, CDR1 SGHNT and CDR2 YYREEE (reference sequence).

The V and J genes are TRBV19 and TRBJ1-2; tentatively, D is TRBD1 (6 bases). The CDR3 runs to 16 residues. Germline V gene sequence: CDR1 LNHDA, CDR2 SQIVND (reference sequence). The V end lost 5 bases, the J end lost 2 bases, and 18 bases lay between the germline ends. The CDR3 protein is CASSVTTGKQNYGYTF. CDR3 nucleotide sequence: TGTGCCAGTAGTGTCACGACAGGCAAGCAGAACTATGGCTACACCTTC.

This chain connects TRBV14 to TRBJ2-7; D not certain. Deletions cut 4 bases from V and 4 bases from J, with 17 bases between. The CDR3 is 15 residues long. Germline CDR1 and CDR2: SGHDN and FVKESK. The CDR3 is CASSPLDHPIYEQYF. CDR3 DNA sequence: TGTGCCAGCAGCCCCCTAGACCACCCGATATACGAGCAGTACTTC.

The J gene is TRBJ1-2, the V gene TRBV28; 8 bases align to TRBD1. In germline, CDR1 is MDHEN, CDR2 SYDVKM. The CDR3 loop spans 17 amino acids. Trimming cost V 5 bases and J 0 bases; bases outside gene matches: 11. As DNA, the CDR3 is TGTGCCAGCAGTCCCGCAGGACAGGGCGCCTCTAACTATGGCTACACCTTC. This gives the protein CASSPAGQGASNYGYTF.

The rearrangement links TRBV10-3 to TRBJ1-6, with D possibly TRBD1 on 5 matching bases. Germline lookup yields CDR1 ENHRY and CDR2 SYGVKD. Trimming removed 3 bases at V and 0 bases at J, with 12 bases between. The CDR3 spans 17 residues. CDR3 in amino acids: CAISDRELTSYNSPLHF. The CDR3, as DNA: TGTGCCATCAGTGACAGGGAACTTACCTCCTATAATTCACCCCTCCACTTT.

This clone was seen a single time. The rearrangement joins TRBV9 to TRBJ1-2; TRBD1 agrees at 7 bases. Per the germline V gene, CDR1 is SGDLS and CDR2 is YYNGEE. The length of the CDR3 is 13 residues. J gave up 4 bases and V 4 bases, and 4 bases lay outside the gene matches. The CDR3 sequence is CASSPQGVYGYTF. The CDR3 DNA is TGTGCCAGCAGCCCTCAGGGGGTCTATGGCTACACCTTC.

The genes are TRBV18 and TRBJ2-1; D may be TRBD2 (7 bases). The ends were cut back, 8 bases at V and 11 bases at J, with 16 bases in the middle. The length of the CDR3 is 12 residues. Germline CDR1 reads KGHSH; CDR2 reads LQKENI. CDR3 in DNA: TGTGCCAGCCTCCCGGCGGGGGCCCAGCAGTTCTTC. It codes for CASLPAGAQQFF.

The chain is built from TRBV19 and TRBJ1-2; 7 positions agree with TRBD1. CDR1 and CDR2 from the germline V gene are LNHDA and SQIVND (reference sequence). The CDR3 is made up of 15 amino acids. V lost 6 bases to trimming and J lost 0 bases; unmatched junction nucleotides: 7. The CDR3 spells CASSRTGLSNYGYTF. The CDR3 DNA is TGTGCCAGTAGCCGGACAGGCCTATCTAACTATGGCTACACCTTC.

In nucleotides, the CDR3 is TGTGCCAGCAGACGACCTACGACAGGGGAAGCTTTCTTT. It encodes CASRRPTTGEAFF. The chain employs TRBV28 and TRBJ1-1, with 7 bases identical to TRBD1. The CDR3 covers 13 residues. The germline gives CDR1 MDHEN, CDR2 SYDVKM. Losses at the gene ends were 6 bases for V and 8 bases for J; bases not matched to a gene: 9.

The chain recombines TRBV11-2 with TRBJ2-2, with 8 bases lining up with TRBD2. The V gene's germline CDR1 is SGHAT and CDR2 FQNNGV. With V trimmed by 5 bases and J by 6 bases, 8 bases remained unmatched. The CDR3 covers 15 residues. As DNA, the CDR3 is TGTGCCAGCAGCCGAGCGGGAGTGGGGTCCGGGGAGCTGTTTTTT. Protein product: CASSRAGVGSGELFF.

This rearrangement joins TRBV25-1 to TRBJ1-2; 7 bases map to TRBD1. The V and J ends lost 6 bases and 7 bases, in that order; junction bases with no gene match: 5. Germline CDR1 MGHDK, CDR2 SYGVNS. This CDR3 has 12 residues. In DNA, the CDR3 is TGTGCCAGCAGGGGGACAGCGGGTGGCTACACCTTC. Translating gives CASRGTAGGYTF.

The V call is TRBV24-1, the J call TRBJ2-5; a weak D match, TRBD1 (6 bases). The length of the CDR3 is 14 residues. Looked up from germline, CDR1 is KGHDR and CDR2 is SFDVKD. V lost 3 bases, J lost 4 bases, and 11 bases lay in between. The CDR3 here is CATSDGGARETQYF. The CDR3 nucleotides are TGTGCCACCAGTGATGGGGGCGCAAGAGAGACCCAGTACTTC.

The chain carries TRBV7-9 and TRBJ1-1, with D uncertain. Germline loops: CDR1 SEHNR, CDR2 FQNEAQ (reference sequence). V was shortened by 5 bases and J by 6 bases, with 16 bases between the two germline ends. The CDR3 runs to 14 residues. CDR3 nucleotides: TGTGCCAGCAGCGCGGGAAGTTTTAATTCTGAAGCTTTCTTT. Translated, it gives CASSAGSFNSEAFF. The whole variable domain, remainder taken from reference TRBV7-9 and TRBJ1-1, is DTGVSQNPRHKITKRGQNVTFRCDPISEHNRLYWYRQTLGQGPEFLTYFQNEAQLEKSRLLSDRFSAERPKGSFSTLEIQRTEQGDSAMYLCASSAGSFNSEAFFGQGTRLTVV.

The V gene is TRBV28, the J gene TRBJ1-5; D gene ambiguous. Trimming shortened V by 10 bases and J by 3 bases, and 19 bases separated the two germline ends. Germline assignment: CDR1 MDHEN and CDR2 SYDVKM. The CDR3 has 15 amino acids. The CDR3, as DNA: TGTGCCATCCAGGTTGCGGGGTCCTTCAATCAGCCCCAGCATTTT. Protein sequence: CAIQVAGSFNQPQHF. Using reference TRBV28 and TRBJ1-5 for the parts outside the CDR3, the full variable domain is DVKVTQSSRYLVKRTGEKVFLECVQDMDHENMFWYRQDPGLGLRLIYFSYDVKMKEKGDIPEGYSVSREKKERFSLILESASTNQTSMYLCAIQVAGSFNQPQHFGDGTRLSIL.